The TCR beta chain described here comes from a study of cytomegalovirus exposure and HLA in healthy donors. Overall study results and limits: According to the study, around 150 TCR beta chains were cytomegalovirus-associated.

It was with 60 Vbeta and 13 Jbeta primers that the PCR ran. The repertoire was sequenced with immunoSEQ multiplex PCR; TCRdb's copy has only in-frame clones and lacks some. The sample contains about 190,000 clones, about four fifths of which appear only once. Comment on this clone: Its antigen is undetermined.

The receptor was derived from a man aged 18 to 29 in good health and CMV-seronegative. The sample consisted of PBMCs.

Written as DNA, the CDR3 is TGTGCCAGCAGTAGACAGGGTTCATTTTCTGGAAACACCATATATTTT. Translating it yields CASSRQGSFSGNTIYF. This chain joins TRBV2 and TRBJ1-3; TRBD1 matches 7 bases. The CDR3 loop spans 16 amino acids. The J segment lost 1 base and the V segment lost 5 bases, leaving 8 bases of the junction unmatched. From germline, CDR1 is SNHLY and CDR2 FYNNEI.